A single sample gave rise to the 5 T cell receptor beta chains below, sequenced in a study of blood T cell repertoires in COVID-19. Sequenced by immunoSEQ multiplex PCR; TCRdb stores in-frame clones only, minus some. In the table there are fewer than 450,000 clones, about 90% of which are singletons. The sequencing sample was made of PBMCs or T cells enriched from blood (not recorded which). These receptors were obtained from a man between 18 and 29 years old who had recovered from COVID-19.

CDR3 sequence reads: CASTGSGGYQPQHF. The CDR3 DNA follows: TGTGCCAGTACGGGGTCAGGAGGATATCAGCCCCAGCATTTT. V gene TRBV19 combines with J gene TRBJ1-5; D uncertain. V lost 7 bases and J lost 5, with 15 bases in between. Germline V CDR1 and CDR2: LNHDA, SQIVND (reference sequence). CDR3 length equals 14 residues.

V usage is TRBV19 and J usage is TRBJ1-5; D might be TRBD1 (6 bases). The V gene lost 3 bases and the J gene lost 4 bases, with 13 bases spanning the gap. Germline-derived CDR1 and CDR2 are LNHDA and SQIVND (reference sequence). The CDR3 totals 15 residues. CDR3 region: CASSIVAGENQPQHF. The CDR3 DNA reads TGTGCCAGTAGTATTGTGGCAGGGGAAAATCAGCCCCAGCATTTT.

In its sample, this clone was seen once. The chain employs TRBV9 and TRBJ1-1, with D hard to call. This CDR3 region has 13 residues. Trimming pared 4 bases from V and 4 bases from J, leaving 11 bases between. Germline V CDR1 and CDR2: SGDLS, YYNGEE. The CDR3 loop reads CASSTLISTEAFF. The CDR3 nucleotides read TGTGCCAGCAGCACCCTAATTAGCACTGAAGCTTTCTTT.

The chain combines TRBV2 with TRBJ2-1; TRBD2 agrees at 8 bases. The trim removed 6 bases at V and 2 bases at J, leaving 3 bases unmatched. CDR1 SNHLY and CDR2 FYNNEI come from the germline V gene. The CDR3 has 14 amino acids. CDR3 sequence reads: CASSGGDPYNEQFF. CDR3 in DNA: TGTGCCAGCAGCGGGGGGGATCCCTACAATGAGCAGTTCTTC.

The chain combines TRBV10-3 with TRBJ1-2, with D uncertain. Trimming cost V 11 bases and J 6 bases, with 19 bases left between them. Looked up from germline, CDR1 is ENHRY and CDR2 is SYGVKD. The CDR3 runs 13 residues. The CDR3 DNA follows: TGTGCCGTACGGGATGCCCTCCTAGATGGCTACACCTTC. Translated: CAVRDALLDGYTF.